This T cell receptor beta chain was retrieved from a study of OX40 agonist ivuxolimab in advanced cancers. Turning to the study itself: While on treatment, patients had intravenous ivuxolimab at 0.01 to 10 mg/kg every 2 weeks. Overall study results and limits: Certain nonresponders additionally had low normalized T-cell clonal expansion.

V lost 5 bases to trimming and J lost 0 bases; unmatched junction nucleotides: 6. Germline V gives CDR1 MDHEN, CDR2 SYDVKM. The CDR3 spans 17 residues. It was autoimmune disease history or systemic immunosuppression that excluded patients. The repertoire was sequenced with immunoSEQ multiplex PCR; TCRdb's copy has only in-frame clones and lacks some. Among 60,000 to 70,000 clones, approximately 82% were seen once, and the ten largest hold around 1.5%. This clone has more than one count but fewer than ten. The antigen is not known. J is TRBJ2-3 and V is TRBV28, with 12 bases identical to TRBD2. This clonotype was obtained from an adult with an advanced solid tumor such as melanoma, head and neck, liver or kidney cancer. Sequenced material: CD4+ or CD8+ T cells sorted from blood, taken in a trial of the OX40 agonist ivuxolimab. CDR3 region: CASSLRTSGTSTDTQYF. In nucleotides, the CDR3 is TGTGCCAGCAGTCTGAGGACTAGCGGGACAAGCACAGATACGCAGTATTTT.